Described below is a single T cell receptor beta chain sequence and its context. The antigen is undetermined. The CDR3 end is not reached by the read, which stops 3 residues before it; the germline J gene fills it in. Control and CVID samples contributed equal amounts of genomic DNA. Method: immunoSEQ multiplex PCR; TCRdb's copy keeps in-frame clones and lacks some. Altogether about 26,000 clones were found in the sample, and no singletons occur. The CDR3 spans 14 residues. Germline V gene sequence: CDR1 SGHRS, CDR2 YFSETQ. Trimming removed 4 bases from V and 6 bases from J; junction bases left unmatched: 9. This sample is drawn from a study of T cell clonality in common variable immunodeficiency. Study-wide results and limits: Reportedly, TCR beta sequences from common variable immunodeficiency showed fewer deletions and N-nucleotide insertions.

The sequencing input was peripheral blood mononuclear cells. The TCR originated in a human donor with common variable immunodeficiency. V gene TRBV5-1 combines with J gene TRBJ2-7; 8 nucleotides line up with TRBD1. The CDR3 loop is CASSVYQGASEQYF. Partial CDR3 DNA: TGCGCCAGCAGCGTGTATCAGGGGGCGAGCGAG.